The 25 T cell receptor beta chains listed next were all sequenced from one sample in a study of cytomegalovirus exposure and HLA in healthy donors. It was with 60 Vbeta and 13 Jbeta primers that the PCR ran. Produced via immunoSEQ multiplex PCR; TCRdb's table is partial and in-frame only. The data contain about 120,000 clones, around 77% of them seen just once; the ten biggest clones take up around 5.8%. Sequenced input: PBMCs. These receptors were taken from a man aged 18 to 35 in good health and CMV-seropositive.

The CDR3 DNA is TGTGCCAGCAGTCGTACAGAGAACACTGAAGCTTTCTTT. This translates into CASSRTENTEAFF. J is TRBJ1-1 and V is TRBV6-1; D unclear. V dropped 5 bases and J dropped 1 base, with 8 bases sitting between them. There are 13 residues in the CDR3. The germline V gene encodes CDR1 MNHNS and CDR2 SASEGT.

V and J are TRBV19 and TRBJ1-1, with a weak D call TRBD1 (5 bases). V shed 2 bases and J shed 3 bases, with 13 bases lying between them. This CDR3 is 15 amino acids long. The germline V gene has CDR1 LNHDA and CDR2 SQIVND (reference sequence). The CDR3 protein is CASSITGGVDTEAFF. DNA of the CDR3: TGTGCCAGTAGTATAACCGGAGGGGTGGACACTGAAGCTTTCTTT.

The chain has TRBV6-5 and TRBJ1-3; perhaps TRBD1 as D (5 bases). The CDR3 consists of 16 residues. V lost 2 bases, J lost 0 bases, and 11 bases lay in between. CDR1 and CDR2 from the germline V gene are MNHEY and SVGAGI. This CDR3 is CASSYDSFFSGNTIYF. CDR3 DNA: TGTGCCAGCAGTTACGACAGCTTCTTCTCTGGAAACACCATATATTTT.

CDR3 loop: CASSPGLAEYNEQFF. CDR3 bases: TGTGCCAGCAGCCCAGGACTAGCGGAGTACAATGAGCAGTTCTTC. This chain uses TRBV7-8 with TRBJ2-1; 10 bases match TRBD2. V was pared by 5 bases and J by 4 bases, with 5 bases of the junction left unmatched. This CDR3 contains 15 residues. Germline assignment: CDR1 SGHVS and CDR2 FQNEAQ.

V and J are TRBV5-1 and TRBJ1-1; TRBD1 is a possible D gene (5 bases). Deletions cut 8 bases from V and 3 bases from J, with 26 bases between. The V gene's germline CDR1 is SGHRS and CDR2 YFSETQ. The CDR3 contains 17 residues. CDR3 sequence reads: CASGATLFRVSDTEAFF. DNA of the CDR3: TGCGCCAGTGGGGCGACGTTGTTTCGGGTATCCGACACTGAAGCTTTCTTT.

The gene calls are TRBV11-1 and TRBJ2-7; D unresolved. This CDR3 is 12 amino acids long. The ends were cut back, 4 bases at V and 4 bases at J, with 8 bases in the middle. Germline loops: CDR1 SGHAT, CDR2 FQDESV (reference sequence). CDR3 sequence reads: CASSSLSYEQYF. DNA of the CDR3: TGTGCCAGCAGCTCACTCTCTTACGAGCAGTACTTC.

This rearrangement joins TRBV28 to TRBJ2-2; D perhaps matches TRBD2 (5 bases). The V end was cut by 5 bases, the J end by 6 bases, with 16 bases between. Germline CDR1 and CDR2: MDHEN and SYDVKM. The CDR3 consists of 15 residues. CDR3 region: CASSLALGFAGELFF. The DNA for the CDR3 is TGTGCCAGCAGTCTCGCACTAGGTTTCGCCGGGGAGCTGTTTTTT.

This clone was counted a single time. This chain joins TRBV7-9 and TRBJ1-2; D ambiguous. The germline V gene has CDR1 SEHNR and CDR2 FQNEAQ (reference sequence). The CDR3 consists of 12 residues. Trimming shortened V by 1 base and J by 7 bases, and 7 bases separated the two germline ends. For the CDR3, the DNA is TGTGCCAGCAGCTTAGTCGAGGGTGGCTACACCTTC. It translates to CASSLVEGGYTF.

The count of this clone is one. V and J are TRBV27 and TRBJ2-3; D is perhaps TRBD2 (6 bases). Trimming shortened V by 2 bases and J by 2 bases, and 17 bases separated the two germline ends. Germline CDR1 MNHEY, CDR2 SMNVEV (reference sequence). The CDR3 loop spans 17 amino acids. The CDR3 nucleotides are TGTGCCAGCAGTTTAACTGGGACGGGGGAGTACACAGATACGCAGTATTTT. This encodes CASSLTGTGEYTDTQYF.

CDR3 in amino acids: CASSLRRTPTEAFF. The CDR3, as DNA: TGTGCCAGCAGCTTGAGGCGGACACCCACTGAAGCTTTCTTT. The chain employs TRBV11-2 and TRBJ1-1, with D perhaps TRBD1 (5 bases). With 3 bases removed from V and 4 bases from J, the gap between germline ends came to 12 bases. Looked up from germline, CDR1 is SGHAT and CDR2 is FQNNGV. CDR3 length: 14 residues.

The V and J genes are TRBV13 and TRBJ2-1; 10 bases fit TRBD2. Per the germline V gene, CDR1 is PRHDT and CDR2 is FYEKMQ (reference sequence). The CDR3 extends over 17 amino acids. Trimming cost V 1 base and J 5 bases; bases outside gene matches: 8. CDR3 protein: CASSLAPLAGAHNEQFF. DNA of the CDR3: TGTGCCAGCAGCTTAGCCCCCCTAGCGGGGGCCCACAATGAGCAGTTCTTC.

The rearrangement joins TRBV6-5 to TRBJ2-7, with 9 bases lining up with TRBD1. V was pared by 5 bases and J by 2 bases, with 7 bases of the junction left unmatched. The CDR3 spans 15 residues. Germline V lookup: CDR1 MNHEY, CDR2 SVGAGI. DNA for the CDR3: TGTGCCAGCAGTCATTCCGGGACAGGGACCTACGAGCAGTACTTC. This codes for CASSHSGTGTYEQYF.

The chain links TRBV10-3 to TRBJ1-1; 8 bases line up with TRBD1. Unmatched junction bases numbered 10, after V lost 6 bases and J lost 1 base. From germline, CDR1 is ENHRY and CDR2 SYGVKD. The CDR3 covers 16 residues. CDR3 bases: TGTGCCATCAGGGGGGGACAGGAGATACAGAACACTGAAGCTTTCTTT. This translates into CAIRGGQEIQNTEAFF.

This CDR3 is CASRRQGARGNEQFF. For the CDR3, the DNA is TGTGCCAGCAGGAGACAGGGGGCGCGGGGCAATGAGCAGTTCTTC. The chain links TRBV6-1 to TRBJ2-1; 10 bases match TRBD1. Germline V gene data show CDR1 as MNHNS and CDR2 as SASEGT. J gave up 6 bases and V 6 bases, and 8 bases lay outside the gene matches. The CDR3 totals 15 residues.

The chain recombines TRBV29-1 with TRBJ1-2, with a tentative D call TRBD1 (6 bases). V was trimmed by 0 bases and J by 4 bases, leaving 9 bases between them. Germline CDR1 is SQVTM and CDR2 is ANQGSEA. This CDR3 comprises 13 residues. The CDR3 loop reads CSVEDQGIYGYTF. The CDR3 bases are TGCAGCGTTGAAGATCAGGGGATCTATGGCTACACCTTC.

The CDR3 coding sequence is TGTGCCATCGCTGGACAGAAGCTAAACTCCTACAATGAGCAGTTCTTC. Residues: CAIAGQKLNSYNEQFF. The chain is built from TRBV10-3 and TRBJ2-1, with D tentatively TRBD1 (6 bases). CDR1 is ENHRY, CDR2 SYGVKD, per germline. The V and J ends lost 8 bases and 0 bases respectively, with 17 bases between them. The CDR3 length is 16 residues.

The V gene is TRBV11-2, the J gene TRBJ2-2; tentative D call: TRBD1 (5 bases). Trimming took off 6 bases at V and 0 bases at J, with 14 bases between the two ends. The CDR3 runs to 16 residues. Germline lookup yields CDR1 SGHAT and CDR2 FQNNGV. As DNA, the CDR3 is TGTGCCAGCAGTTCTGAAAGGGGCACGAACACCGGGGAGCTGTTTTTT. As protein: CASSSERGTNTGELFF.

This rearrangement joins TRBV15 to TRBJ1-1; tentatively, D is TRBD1 (5 bases). The CDR3 is made up of 15 amino acids. Germline V lookup: CDR1 LNHNV, CDR2 YYDKDF (reference sequence). V shed 4 bases and J shed 5 bases, with 17 bases lying between them. CDR3 amino acids: CATSKSGGAGTEAFF. CDR3 coding DNA: TGTGCCACCAGCAAGTCGGGAGGGGCTGGAACTGAAGCTTTCTTT. Supplemented by reference TRBV15 and TRBJ1-1, the full variable domain reads DAMVIQNPRYQVTQFGKPVTLSCSQTLNHNVMYWYQQKSSQAPKLLFHYYDKDFNNEADTPDNFQSRRPNTSFCFLDIRSPGLGDTAMYLCATSKSGGAGTEAFFGQGTRLTVV.

The J gene is TRBJ2-7, the V gene TRBV19, with 10 bases fitting TRBD2. With 4 bases clipped from V and 5 bases from J, the junction kept 5 bases outside the gene matches. CDR1 is LNHDA, CDR2 SQIVND, per germline (reference sequence). The length of the CDR3 is 14 residues. The chain's CDR3 is CASSSLAGVHEQYF. The CDR3 nucleotides are TGTGCCAGTAGTAGCCTAGCGGGAGTCCACGAGCAGTACTTC.

This chain joins TRBV15 and TRBJ1-5; a possible D gene is TRBD1 (6 bases). Germline V gene sequence: CDR1 LNHNV, CDR2 YYDKDF (reference sequence). V was pared by 5 bases and J by 0 bases, with 17 bases between. The CDR3 runs to 17 residues. CDR3 sequence (DNA): TGTGCCACCAGCTCAACGACAGGATATTATAGCAATCAGCCCCAGCATTTT. Translating it yields CATSSTTGYYSNQPQHF. Together with reference TRBV15 and TRBJ1-5, the CDR3 gives the full variable domain: DAMVIQNPRYQVTQFGKPVTLSCSQTLNHNVMYWYQQKSSQAPKLLFHYYDKDFNNEADTPDNFQSRRPNTSFCFLDIRSPGLGDTAMYLCATSSTTGYYSNQPQHFGDGTRLSIL.

This chain joins TRBV15 and TRBJ2-6, with 7 positions matching TRBD1. Losses at the gene ends were 1 base for V and 2 bases for J; bases not matched to a gene: 2. From germline, CDR1 is LNHNV and CDR2 YYDKDF (reference sequence). The CDR3 is 16 residues long. CDR3 sequence: CATSRGGGPGANVLTF. For the CDR3, the DNA is TGTGCCACCAGCAGAGGAGGGGGCCCTGGGGCCAACGTCCTGACTTTC.

The genes are TRBV5-1 and TRBJ1-1, with 8 bases fitting TRBD1. With 4 bases clipped from V and 1 base from J, the junction kept 6 bases outside the gene matches. Per the germline V gene, CDR1 is SGHRS and CDR2 is YFSETQ. The CDR3 is 15 residues long. CDR3: CASSVYRGTNTEAFF. DNA for the CDR3: TGCGCCAGCAGCGTGTACAGGGGGACGAACACTGAAGCTTTCTTT. Using reference TRBV5-1 and TRBJ1-1 for the parts outside the CDR3, the full variable domain is KAGVTQTPRYLIKTRGQQVTLSCSPISGHRSVSWYQQTPGQGLQFLFEYFSETQRNKGNFPGRFSGRQFSNSRSEMNVSTLELGDSALYLCASSVYRGTNTEAFFGQGTRLTVV.

This chain uses TRBV9 with TRBJ2-1; 7 bases map to TRBD2. The CDR3 has 14 residues. Per germline, CDR1 SGDLS and CDR2 YYNGEE. With V trimmed by 0 bases and J by 7 bases, 4 bases remained unmatched. This CDR3 is CASSVEVLANEQFF. The CDR3 nucleotides are TGTGCCAGCAGCGTAGAGGTACTAGCGAATGAGCAGTTCTTC.

Points on this clone: The junction shows a germline mismatch at one end, possibly a read error. The chain combines TRBV7-7 with TRBJ2-2; TRBD2 matches 14 bases. The V gene's germline CDR1 is SSHAT and CDR2 FNYEAQ (reference sequence). The CDR3 is made up of 19 amino acids. CDR3 DNA: TGTGCTAGCAGCCCAACCGGGACTAGCGGGAGACGAAACACCGGGGAGCTGTTTTTT. Encoded protein: CASSPTGTSGRRNTGELFF.

This clone was seen a few times. This chain connects TRBV15 to TRBJ2-3; TRBD2 might be the D (6 bases). Germline values: CDR1 LNHNV, CDR2 YYDKDF (reference sequence). The CDR3 has 15 residues. The V and J ends lost 1 base and 3 bases respectively, with 11 bases between them. CDR3: CATSRVAVKTDTQYF. Written as DNA, the CDR3 is TGTGCCACCAGCAGAGTAGCGGTGAAGACAGATACGCAGTATTTT.